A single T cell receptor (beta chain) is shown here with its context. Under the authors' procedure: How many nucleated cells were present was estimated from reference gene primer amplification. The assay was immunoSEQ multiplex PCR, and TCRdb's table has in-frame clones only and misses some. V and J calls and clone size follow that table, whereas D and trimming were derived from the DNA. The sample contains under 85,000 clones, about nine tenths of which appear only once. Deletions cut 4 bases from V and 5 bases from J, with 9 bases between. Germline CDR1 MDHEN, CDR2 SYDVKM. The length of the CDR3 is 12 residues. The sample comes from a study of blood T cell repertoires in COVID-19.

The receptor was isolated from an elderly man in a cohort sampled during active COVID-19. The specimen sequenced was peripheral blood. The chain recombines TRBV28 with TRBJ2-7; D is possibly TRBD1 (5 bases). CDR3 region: CASSSGHDEQYF. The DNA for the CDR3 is TGTGCCAGCAGTTCTGGACACGACGAGCAGTACTTC.